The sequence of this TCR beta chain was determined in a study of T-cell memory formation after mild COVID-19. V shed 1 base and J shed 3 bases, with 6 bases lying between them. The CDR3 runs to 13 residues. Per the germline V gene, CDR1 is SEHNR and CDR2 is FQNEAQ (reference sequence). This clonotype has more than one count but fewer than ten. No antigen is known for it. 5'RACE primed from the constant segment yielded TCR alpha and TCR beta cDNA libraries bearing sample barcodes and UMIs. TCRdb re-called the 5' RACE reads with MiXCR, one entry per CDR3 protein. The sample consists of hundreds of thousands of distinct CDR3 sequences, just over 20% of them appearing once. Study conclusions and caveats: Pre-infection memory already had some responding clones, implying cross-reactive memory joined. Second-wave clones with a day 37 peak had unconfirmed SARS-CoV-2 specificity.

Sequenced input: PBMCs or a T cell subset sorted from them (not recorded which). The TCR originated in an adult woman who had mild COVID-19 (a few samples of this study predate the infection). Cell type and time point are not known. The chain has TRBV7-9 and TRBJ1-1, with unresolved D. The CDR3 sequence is CASSLGLDTEAFF. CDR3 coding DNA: TGTGCCAGCAGCTTAGGCTTGGACACTGAAGCTTTCTTT.